The 14 T cell receptor beta chains presented below share a single source sample, sequenced in a study of OX40 agonist ivuxolimab in advanced cancers. Sequenced by immunoSEQ multiplex PCR; TCRdb stores in-frame clones only, minus some. The sample holds around 34,000 clones, about 86% seen once. Here the sequenced sample was CD4+ or CD8+ T cells sorted from blood, taken in a trial of the OX40 agonist ivuxolimab. Receptors originate from an adult with an advanced solid tumor such as melanoma, head and neck, liver or kidney cancer.

The chain employs TRBV2 and TRBJ1-2, with TRBD1 as a possible D gene (5 bases). The germline V gene encodes CDR1 SNHLY and CDR2 FYNNEI. The CDR3 loop spans 13 amino acids. The germline V and J ends were trimmed by 2 bases and 6 bases, with 10 bases remaining between them. CDR3 region: CASSERGDDGYTF. CDR3 nucleotides: TGTGCCAGCAGTGAACGGGGGGACGATGGCTACACCTTC.

The chain has TRBV2 and TRBJ2-5; TRBD1 agrees at 9 bases. J gave up 3 bases and V 4 bases, and 0 bases lay outside the gene matches. Germline V CDR1 and CDR2: SNHLY, FYNNEI. The CDR3 extends over 13 amino acids. CDR3 residues: CASSGQGEETQYF. In DNA, the CDR3 is TGTGCCAGCAGTGGACAGGGGGAAGAGACCCAGTACTTC.

The rearrangement joins TRBV9 to TRBJ2-7; 15 bases match TRBD2. The length of the CDR3 is 16 residues. CDR1 is SGDLS and CDR2 is YYNGEE in the germline V gene. V shed 4 bases and J 5 bases; nucleotides not matched to a gene: 7. The CDR3 coding sequence is TGTGCCAGCAGCTCGGGACTAGCGGGAGGATCCGACGAGCAGTACTTC. The encoded protein is CASSSGLAGGSDEQYF.

This rearrangement joins TRBV2 to TRBJ1-4; 9 bases line up with TRBD1. The CDR3 runs to 15 residues. Trimming removed 7 bases from V and 7 bases from J; junction bases left unmatched: 10. CDR1 is SNHLY and CDR2 is FYNNEI in the germline V gene. The CDR3 nucleotides are TGTGCCAGCAAAACCGACAGGGGGGGTTTTGAAAAACTGTTTTTT. It specifies CASKTDRGGFEKLFF.

The chain is built from TRBV30 and TRBJ1-2; D is uncertain. This CDR3 has 13 residues. V was cut by 0 bases and J by 1 base, with 6 bases left in between. Germline V CDR1 and CDR2: GTSNPN, SVGIG (reference sequence). The CDR3 reads CAWSVGSNYGYTF. CDR3 bases: TGTGCCTGGAGTGTAGGGAGTAACTATGGCTACACCTTC.

The chain combines TRBV6-6 with TRBJ2-6; D possibly corresponds to TRBD2 (5 bases). The germline V gene encodes CDR1 MNHNY and CDR2 SVGAGI (reference sequence). There are 15 residues in the CDR3. Trimming stripped 2 bases from V and 2 bases from J, with 7 bases between. This CDR3 reads CASSYRGTGANVLTF. CDR3 nucleotide sequence: TGTGCCAGCAGTTACCGAGGGACTGGGGCCAACGTCCTGACTTTC.

The J gene is TRBJ2-4, the V gene TRBV5-8; D gene uncertain. V was cut by 0 bases and J by 9 bases, with 4 bases left in between. CDR1 is SGHTS, CDR2 YDEGEE, per germline. The CDR3 consists of 11 residues. CDR3 amino acids: CASSLEVIQYF. For the CDR3, the DNA is TGTGCCAGCAGCTTGGAGGTCATTCAGTACTTC.

This chain links TRBV2 with TRBJ2-1; D is possibly TRBD1 (5 bases). Germline CDR1 is SNHLY and CDR2 is FYNNEI. Trimming stripped 3 bases from V and 8 bases from J, with 17 bases between. The CDR3 length is 15 residues. The CDR3 DNA reads TGTGCCAGCAGTGACCAGGGAATCTTGGGCTATGAGCAGTTCTTC. The encoded protein is CASSDQGILGYEQFF. Using reference TRBV2 and TRBJ2-1 for the parts outside the CDR3, the full variable domain is EPEVTQTPSHQVTQMGQEVILRCVPISNHLYFYWYRQILGQKVEFLVSFYNNEISEKSEIFDDQFSVERPDGSNFTLKIRSTKLEDSAMYFCASSDQGILGYEQFFGPGTRLTVL.

V and J are TRBV11-3 and TRBJ2-5, with D hard to call. The V gene lost 0 bases and the J gene lost 2 bases, with 4 bases spanning the gap. The CDR3 runs to 13 residues. The germline gives CDR1 SGHNT, CDR2 YENEEA. The CDR3 DNA sequence: TGTGCCAGCAGCTTAGACAAGCAAGAGACCCAGTACTTC. Amino acid sequence: CASSLDKQETQYF.

The chain employs TRBV29-1 and TRBJ1-5; D perhaps matches TRBD1 (6 bases). The CDR3 consists of 14 residues. Per germline, CDR1 SQVTM and CDR2 ANQGSEA. V lost 5 bases to trimming and J lost 4 bases, with 15 bases between them. Here the CDR3 DNA reads TGCAGCGTTACAACCGGGACACCTAATCAGCCCCAGCATTTT. It encodes CSVTTGTPNQPQHF.

The chain joins TRBV27 to TRBJ2-5; D remains unclear. This CDR3 spans 13 amino acids. Trimming took 6 bases from V and 5 from J, leaving 13 bases between them. Germline lookup yields CDR1 MNHEY and CDR2 SMNVEV (reference sequence). The CDR3 reads CASRSTHGETQYF. The CDR3 nucleotides are TGTGCCAGCAGAAGCACCCACGGCGAGACCCAGTACTTC.

The chain uses TRBV4-1 and TRBJ2-1; no clear D. Trimming left V 1 base short and J 0 bases short, with 7 bases between. The CDR3 runs to 15 residues. The germline CDR1 and CDR2 sequences are MGHRA and YSYEKL. The CDR3 reads CASSQVGSSYNEQFF. The CDR3 region has the DNA TGCGCCAGCAGCCAAGTTGGTAGCTCCTACAATGAGCAGTTCTTC.

V and J are TRBV28 and TRBJ1-2; D might be TRBD1 (5 bases). This CDR3 comprises 13 residues. Germline values: CDR1 MDHEN, CDR2 SYDVKM. Trimming shortened V by 5 bases and J by 5 bases, and 12 bases separated the two germline ends. CDR3 bases: TGTGCCAGCAGTCCTACTGACAGTTATGGCTACACCTTC. It specifies CASSPTDSYGYTF.

The chain employs TRBV6-5 and TRBJ1-2, with D uncertain. The CDR3 covers 12 residues. Germline values: CDR1 MNHEY, CDR2 SVGAGI. Trimming cost V 6 bases and J 5 bases, with 10 bases left between them. CDR3 sequence reads: CASSGSGYGYTF. CDR3 in DNA: TGTGCCAGCAGCGGGTCGGGGTATGGCTACACCTTC.